Listed below are T cell receptor beta chains from one sample, sequenced in a study of human T cells and chemical hapten exposure. TCRdb independently ran MiXCR on the RACE reads; one entry per CDR3 protein. The sample carries 80,000 to 100,000 distinct CDR3 sequences, 11% recorded once. Here the sequenced sample was whole blood, taken in connection with sensitization to the hapten diphenylcyclopropenone (DPC). All receptors derive from a woman in her sixties with alopecia areata. Some clones in this sample may be carry-over from other donors' samples. Each CDR3 is given with its conserved first and last residue. Each record gives: D gene, V gene, J gene, clone size, CDR3 DNA, CDR3 protein. The D gene is left open where the match is weak. Clone sizes are given selectively: once, few, many, or a class where the clone is expanded.

d_gene: .
v_gene: TRBV9
j_gene: TRBJ2-5
abundance: once
CDR3nt: TGTGCCAGCAGCGTAGGGGTTGAGACCCAGTACTTC
CDR3aa: CASSVGVETQYF

d_gene: .
v_gene: TRBV6-5
j_gene: TRBJ2-7
abundance: .
CDR3nt: TGTGCCAGCAGTTACCGGGGGGCTGAACCCTACGAGCAGTACTTC
CDR3aa: CASSYRGAEPYEQYF

d_gene: .
v_gene: TRBV20-1
j_gene: TRBJ2-7
abundance: .
CDR3nt: TGCAGTGCCCTTGACGGAGGCTACGAGCAGCACTTC
CDR3aa: CSALDGGYEQHF

d_gene: .
v_gene: TRBV3-1
j_gene: TRBJ2-1
abundance: many
CDR3nt: TGTGCCAGCAGCCAAGGTGGGGGGGCAGGTGCGTTGTTCTTC
CDR3aa: CASSQGGGAGALFF

d_gene: .
v_gene: TRBV21-1
j_gene: TRBJ2-5
abundance: .
CDR3nt: TGTGCCAGCACCACGGACAGGGGGCGAACTCAAGAGACCCAGTACTTC
CDR3aa: CASTTDRGRTQETQYF

d_gene: .
v_gene: TRBV7-8
j_gene: TRBJ1-6
abundance: many
CDR3nt: TGTGCCAGCAGCTTAGCGTTTAGTTATAATTCACCCCTCCACTTT
CDR3aa: CASSLAFSYNSPLHF

d_gene: .
v_gene: TRBV5-5
j_gene: TRBJ1-6
abundance: .
CDR3nt: TGTGCCAGCAGCTTGACAGGGACGACCTATAATTCACCCCTCCACTTT
CDR3aa: CASSLTGTTYNSPLHF

d_gene: .
v_gene: TRBV5-5
j_gene: TRBJ1-2
abundance: few
CDR3nt: TGTGCCAGCAGCCTGCAGGGGACCGATGGCTACACCTTC
CDR3aa: CASSLQGTDGYTF

d_gene: .
v_gene: TRBV7-9
j_gene: TRBJ2-5
abundance: few
CDR3nt: TGTGCCAGCAGCCAACGGACACAAGGCCAAGAGACCCAGTACTTC
CDR3aa: CASSQRTQGQETQYF

d_gene: .
v_gene: TRBV18
j_gene: TRBJ2-7
abundance: .
CDR3nt: TGTGCCAGCTCACCACCGGGCCACTACGAGCAGTACTTC
CDR3aa: CASSPPGHYEQYF

d_gene: TRBD1
v_gene: TRBV29-1
j_gene: TRBJ1-1
abundance: many
CDR3nt: TGCAGCGACCGACAGGGATCCACTGAAGCTTTCTTT
CDR3aa: CSDRQGSTEAFF

d_gene: TRBD1
v_gene: TRBV19
j_gene: TRBJ2-7
abundance: many
CDR3nt: TGTGCCAGTAGTCTTCGGACAGGGTACGAGTCCTACGAGCAGTACTTC
CDR3aa: CASSLRTGYESYEQYF

d_gene: .
v_gene: TRBV29-1
j_gene: TRBJ2-7
abundance: .
CDR3nt: TGCAGCGTTGAAGATCGTCTCCCGGGGCCAGGGATTACGAGCGAGTACTTC
CDR3aa: CSVEDRLPGPGITSEYF

d_gene: .
v_gene: TRBV19
j_gene: TRBJ1-1
abundance: many
CDR3nt: TGTGCCAGTAGGCGCCTGGACCGAGAAGCTGAAGCTTTCTTT
CDR3aa: CASRRLDREAEAFF

d_gene: .
v_gene: TRBV2
j_gene: TRBJ2-1
abundance: few
CDR3nt: TGTGCCAGCAGTGAGTCAAAGGGGCAGTGGGAGCAGTTCTTC
CDR3aa: CASSESKGQWEQFF

d_gene: .
v_gene: TRBV6-6
j_gene: TRBJ1-2
abundance: many
CDR3nt: TGTGCCAGCAGTGACGGGGACACCCGGCCTGGCTACACCTTC
CDR3aa: CASSDGDTRPGYTF

d_gene: .
v_gene: TRBV19
j_gene: TRBJ1-1
abundance: few
CDR3nt: TGTGCCAGTAGGTGGGGGAACACTGAAGCTTTCTTT
CDR3aa: CASRWGNTEAFF

d_gene: .
v_gene: TRBV3-1
j_gene: TRBJ1-6
abundance: .
CDR3nt: TGTGCCAGCAGCCAAGTGTTGGCAGCCCTACTCCACTTT
CDR3aa: CASSQVLAALLHF

d_gene: TRBD2
v_gene: TRBV20-1
j_gene: TRBJ2-1
abundance: few
CDR3nt: TGCAGTGCTAGAAAAGCGGGGAAAACCTACAATGAGCAGTTCTTC
CDR3aa: CSARKAGKTYNEQFF

d_gene: TRBD2
v_gene: TRBV12-3/TRBV12-4
j_gene: TRBJ2-7
abundance: few
CDR3nt: TGTGCCAGCAGTATCCAAAGCGGGGGGGCCTACGAGCAGTACTTC
CDR3aa: CASSIQSGGAYEQYF

d_gene: TRBD1
v_gene: TRBV14
j_gene: TRBJ2-2
abundance: few
CDR3nt: TGTGCCAGCAGCCTGACAGGGCGCACCGGGGAGCTGTTTTTT
CDR3aa: CASSLTGRTGELFF

d_gene: .
v_gene: TRBV7-9
j_gene: TRBJ1-1
abundance: many
CDR3nt: TGTGCCAGCAGCTTGCCCCCCCGCGCAGGGGCAAGTGACGAAGCTTTCTTT
CDR3aa: CASSLPPRAGASDEAFF

d_gene: .
v_gene: TRBV7-3
j_gene: TRBJ2-3
abundance: .
CDR3nt: TGTGCCAGCAGCATGCGATCGGGCACAGATACGCAGTATTTT
CDR3aa: CASSMRSGTDTQYF

d_gene: .
v_gene: TRBV30
j_gene: TRBJ1-5
abundance: many
CDR3nt: TGTGCCTGGAGTCCTCAGGGGAGGGGAAATCAGCCCCAGCATTTT
CDR3aa: CAWSPQGRGNQPQHF

d_gene: .
v_gene: TRBV12-3/TRBV12-4
j_gene: TRBJ1-4
abundance: .
CDR3nt: TGTGCCAGCCACGGACCGATGGGTGAAAAACTGTTTTTT
CDR3aa: CASHGPMGEKLFF

d_gene: TRBD2
v_gene: TRBV10-2
j_gene: TRBJ2-1
abundance: many
CDR3nt: TGCGCCAGCAGTGAGTCGGGGGGGTTTATGTATTCCAATGAGCAGTTCTTC
CDR3aa: CASSESGGFMYSNEQFF

d_gene: TRBD2
v_gene: TRBV7-3
j_gene: TRBJ2-2
abundance: few
CDR3nt: TGTGCCAGCAGCCCTACTAGCGGGGTGCCGGACACCGGGGAGCTGTTTTTT
CDR3aa: CASSPTSGVPDTGELFF

d_gene: TRBD2
v_gene: TRBV5-4
j_gene: TRBJ2-2
abundance: .
CDR3nt: TGTGCCAGCGTATGCTTAAGGATGGCGGGGGAGAACACCGGGGAGCTGTTTTTT
CDR3aa: CASVCLRMAGENTGELFF

d_gene: .
v_gene: TRBV5-1
j_gene: TRBJ2-3
abundance: many
CDR3nt: TGCGCCAGCAGCCACGAGGTAGCGGGCACAGATACGCAGTATTTT
CDR3aa: CASSHEVAGTDTQYF

d_gene: .
v_gene: TRBV5-4
j_gene: TRBJ2-3
abundance: many
CDR3nt: TGTGCCAGCAGCCGGGCCCTCACAGATACGCAGTATTTT
CDR3aa: CASSRALTDTQYF

d_gene: .
v_gene: TRBV21-1
j_gene: TRBJ2-1
abundance: many
CDR3nt: TGTGCCAGCAGCAAAGCCCGGGGGGCCTACAATGAGCAGTTCTTC
CDR3aa: CASSKARGAYNEQFF

d_gene: .
v_gene: TRBV6-6
j_gene: TRBJ2-1
abundance: few
CDR3nt: TGTGCCAGCAGTTCCGGACTGGGCAATGAGCAGTTCTTC
CDR3aa: CASSSGLGNEQFF

d_gene: .
v_gene: TRBV9
j_gene: TRBJ1-6
abundance: few
CDR3nt: TGTGCCAGCGCGCTGGGACACTTTAATTCACCCCTCCACTTT
CDR3aa: CASALGHFNSPLHF

d_gene: .
v_gene: TRBV6-5
j_gene: TRBJ2-1
abundance: many
CDR3nt: TGTGCCAGCAGTCGGGACGCTTTCAATGAGCAGTTCTTC
CDR3aa: CASSRDAFNEQFF

d_gene: TRBD1
v_gene: TRBV10-2
j_gene: TRBJ1-1
abundance: .
CDR3nt: TGCGCCAGCTGGGACAGGGACACCAGGGGTGAAGCTTTCTTT
CDR3aa: CASWDRDTRGEAFF

d_gene: .
v_gene: TRBV6-5
j_gene: TRBJ2-3
abundance: .
CDR3nt: TGTGCCAGCAGTCGCTACACGGGGATTGCCAGTTGGGGCACAGATACGCAGTATTTT
CDR3aa: CASSRYTGIASWGTDTQYF

d_gene: .
v_gene: TRBV10-1
j_gene: TRBJ1-1
abundance: many
CDR3nt: TGCGCCAGCAGTGAGGGCTCTGGCACTGAAGCTTTCTTT
CDR3aa: CASSEGSGTEAFF

d_gene: .
v_gene: TRBV10-2
j_gene: TRBJ2-7
abundance: .
CDR3nt: TGCGCCAGCAAGGGTCCCTCTGCCCGCGAGCAGTACTTC
CDR3aa: CASKGPSAREQYF

d_gene: TRBD2
v_gene: TRBV5-1
j_gene: TRBJ2-1
abundance: few
CDR3nt: TGCGCCAGCAGCTGGACTAGCGGGGTTTCCTACAATGAGCAGTTCTTC
CDR3aa: CASSWTSGVSYNEQFF

d_gene: .
v_gene: TRBV7-8
j_gene: TRBJ2-2
abundance: few
CDR3nt: TGTGCCAGCAGCGTTTACACCGGGGAGCTGTTTTTT
CDR3aa: CASSVYTGELFF

d_gene: .
v_gene: TRBV6-2/TRBV6-3
j_gene: TRBJ2-5
abundance: .
CDR3nt: TGTGCCAGCAGTTACTCAGGCCGGGAAGGGGAGACCCAGTACTTC
CDR3aa: CASSYSGREGETQYF

d_gene: TRBD1
v_gene: TRBV7-2
j_gene: TRBJ2-1
abundance: few
CDR3nt: TGTGCCAGCAGCCGGGGACAGGGGGTGGAGAATGAGCAGTTCTTC
CDR3aa: CASSRGQGVENEQFF

d_gene: .
v_gene: TRBV6-2/TRBV6-3
j_gene: TRBJ2-7
abundance: many
CDR3nt: TGTGCCAGCAAGGACCCGGACGATTACTACGAGCAGTACTTC
CDR3aa: CASKDPDDYYEQYF

d_gene: .
v_gene: TRBV5-3
j_gene: TRBJ1-1
abundance: few
CDR3nt: TGTGCCAGAAGCTTGGCATTCAACACTGAAGCTTTCTTT
CDR3aa: CARSLAFNTEAFF

d_gene: .
v_gene: TRBV3-1
j_gene: TRBJ1-5
abundance: many
CDR3nt: TGTGCCAGCAGCCACGGCAGCAATCAGCCCCAGCATTTT
CDR3aa: CASSHGSNQPQHF

d_gene: .
v_gene: TRBV20-1
j_gene: TRBJ2-7
abundance: many
CDR3nt: TGCAGTGCTAGGGGCCAGTCCTACGAGCAGTACTTC
CDR3aa: CSARGQSYEQYF

d_gene: .
v_gene: TRBV18
j_gene: TRBJ2-5
abundance: few
CDR3nt: TGTGCCAGCTCACCTATCAAAGGCGGGGAGGAGACCCAGTACTTC
CDR3aa: CASSPIKGGEETQYF

d_gene: TRBD1
v_gene: TRBV20-1
j_gene: TRBJ1-1
abundance: many
CDR3nt: TGCAGTGCTGGGACAGGGGGCCAAGGGAACACTGAAGCTTTCTTT
CDR3aa: CSAGTGGQGNTEAFF

d_gene: .
v_gene: TRBV5-6
j_gene: TRBJ1-2
abundance: .
CDR3nt: TGTGCCAGCAGCCCCTCACCCCGGGACCGAGGCTACACCTTC
CDR3aa: CASSPSPRDRGYTF

d_gene: .
v_gene: TRBV12-3/TRBV12-4
j_gene: TRBJ1-1
abundance: few
CDR3nt: TGTGCCAGCACCCGTTCGCTGGGAGCTTTCTTT
CDR3aa: CASTRSLGAFF

d_gene: .
v_gene: TRBV5-1
j_gene: TRBJ2-3
abundance: many
CDR3nt: TGCGCCAGCAGCTCGTACAGGGTGAGCGCAGATACGCAGTATTTT
CDR3aa: CASSSYRVSADTQYF

d_gene: .
v_gene: TRBV5-1
j_gene: TRBJ1-2
abundance: many
CDR3nt: TGCGCCAGCAGCTTGGATCGTCAGGGACTCTATGGCTACACCTTC
CDR3aa: CASSLDRQGLYGYTF

d_gene: TRBD1
v_gene: TRBV29-1
j_gene: TRBJ1-1
abundance: .
CDR3nt: TGCAGCGTTGTATGGGGACAGGGGGGAACTGAAGCTTTCTTT
CDR3aa: CSVVWGQGGTEAFF

d_gene: .
v_gene: TRBV20-1
j_gene: TRBJ1-1
abundance: many
CDR3nt: TGCAGTGCCAGGGGAAGCCCGCGGGGGGCTTTCTTT
CDR3aa: CSARGSPRGAFF

d_gene: .
v_gene: TRBV12-3/TRBV12-4
j_gene: TRBJ2-1
abundance: many
CDR3nt: TGTGCCAGCAGTTTAAACCCCCAGGTGGGCAATGAGCAGTTCTTC
CDR3aa: CASSLNPQVGNEQFF

d_gene: .
v_gene: TRBV2
j_gene: TRBJ1-1
abundance: many
CDR3nt: TGTGCCAGCAGTGAAAGGGGAAACCAACAGTACACTGAAGCTTTCTTT
CDR3aa: CASSERGNQQYTEAFF